A single sample is the source of the 12 T cell receptor beta chains below, sequenced in a study of T cells after yellow fever vaccination. TCRdb called the 5' RACE reads again in MiXCR, with one record for every CDR3 protein. This table holds roughly 150,000 distinct CDR3 sequences, more than 6.5% found once. The sequencing used CD4+ T cells sorted from PBMCs, collected 10 days after the yellow fever booster vaccination. Receptor source: a man aged 30-40 years who received the YFV17D yellow fever vaccine.

This clonotype was counted at least ten times. The gene calls are TRBV7-2 and TRBJ2-3; D ambiguous. V lost 5 bases to trimming and J lost 4 bases, with 22 bases between them. This CDR3 has 17 residues. Germline V lookup: CDR1 SGHTA, CDR2 FQGNSA. The CDR3 reads CASSPTNRYRPPDTQYF. Written as DNA, the CDR3 is TGTGCCAGCAGCCCCACGAATCGGTACCGCCCCCCAGATACGCAGTATTTT.

This chain joins TRBV3-1 and TRBJ2-1; perhaps TRBD2 as D (5 bases). Germline assignment: CDR1 LGHDT and CDR2 YNNKEL (reference sequence). Trimming removed 2 bases at V and 6 bases at J, with 8 bases between. The CDR3 totals 13 residues. CDR3 coding DNA: TGTGCCAGCAGCCAATATGGACTCAATGAGCAGTTCTTC. Protein product: CASSQYGLNEQFF.

This clonotype appeared many times. V and J are TRBV29-1 and TRBJ2-6; D ambiguous. CDR3 length: 16 amino acids. V lost 2 bases to trimming and J lost 1 base, with 12 bases between them. CDR1 and CDR2 from the germline V gene are SQVTM and ANQGSEA. The CDR3 is CSVESGLTSGANVLTF. In DNA form, the CDR3 reads TGCAGCGTTGAATCGGGTCTGACGTCTGGGGCCAACGTCCTGACTTTC.

In its sample, this clonotype was seen many times. The chain carries TRBV29-1 and TRBJ2-7; D is undetermined. Trimming stripped 4 bases from V and 2 bases from J, with 12 bases between. The CDR3 spans 13 residues. CDR1 is SQVTM and CDR2 is ANQGSEA in the germline V gene. The CDR3 coding sequence is TGCAGCGTTGGCAAGGGTCTTCCCTACGAGCAGTACTTC. Translated, it gives CSVGKGLPYEQYF.

This clonotype occurred many times. V is TRBV28 and J is TRBJ1-4; TRBD1 matches 11 bases. J gave up 6 bases and V 6 bases, and 3 bases lay outside the gene matches. Germline CDR1 and CDR2: MDHEN and SYDVKM. This CDR3 contains 14 residues. The CDR3 is CASSPGQGDEKLFF. The CDR3 bases are TGTGCCAGCAGCCCGGGACAGGGGGATGAAAAACTGTTTTTT. The whole variable domain, filled in from reference TRBV28 and TRBJ1-4, reads DVKVTQSSRYLVKRTGEKVFLECVQDMDHENMFWYRQDPGLGLRLIYFSYDVKMKEKGDIPEGYSVSREKKERFSLILESASTNQTSMYLCASSPGQGDEKLFFGSGTQLSVL.

This clonotype occurred many times. The chain uses TRBV7-3 and TRBJ2-1; TRBD2 aligns across 10 bases. The CDR3 spans 17 residues. In germline, CDR1 is SGHTA, CDR2 FQGTGA. V lost 4 bases to trimming and J lost 6 bases; unmatched junction nucleotides: 12. The CDR3 DNA reads TGTGCCAGCAGCTCCCAGGGTAGCGGGAGGCTAATCAATGAGCAGTTCTTC. Translation: CASSSQGSGRLINEQFF.

V and J are TRBV4-2 and TRBJ2-2; 9 bases align to TRBD2. Unmatched junction bases numbered 7, after V lost 3 bases and J lost 5 bases. The CDR3 covers 16 residues. Germline V gene data show CDR1 as LGHNA and CDR2 as YNFKEQ. The CDR3 here is CASSHPAGGETGELFF. The CDR3 DNA sequence: TGTGCCAGCAGCCACCCAGCGGGAGGCGAGACCGGGGAGCTGTTTTTT.

This clonotype was counted at least ten times. The chain uses TRBV25-1 and TRBJ2-1; D gene ambiguous. CDR3 length: 11 amino acids. CDR1 is MGHDK, CDR2 SYGVNS, per germline. V gave up 8 bases and J gave up 4 bases, with 6 bases separating them. CDR3 in amino acids: CASGRYNEQFF. The CDR3 DNA reads as TGTGCCAGCGGAAGGTACAATGAGCAGTTCTTC. Full variable domain (remainder filled in from reference TRBV25-1 and TRBJ2-1): EADIYQTPRYLVIGTGKKITLECSQTMGHDKMYWYQQDPGMELHLIHYSYGVNSTEKGDLSSESTVSRIRTEHFPLTLESARPSHTSQYLCASGRYNEQFFGPGTRLTVL.

In the case of this clonotype: One end of the junction is discordant with germline, which a read error may explain. The rearrangement links TRBV7-2 to TRBJ2-7, with 7 positions matching TRBD2. Germline V CDR1 and CDR2: SGHTA, FQGNSA. This CDR3 has 13 residues. The CDR3 region has the DNA TGTTCCAGCAGCTTAGCGGGCTCCTACGAGCAGTACTTC. Translating gives CSSSLAGSYEQYF.

The table lists this clonotype with many counts. The V gene is TRBV7-9, the J gene TRBJ2-1; no clear D gene. In germline, CDR1 is SEHNR, CDR2 FQNEAQ (reference sequence). This CDR3 contains 16 residues. V was trimmed by 5 bases and J by 0 bases, leaving 14 bases between them. For the CDR3, the DNA is TGTGCCAGCAGCCACGAGGCAGGCCGCTCCTACAATGAGCAGTTCTTC. As protein: CASSHEAGRSYNEQFF.

Comment on this clonotype: This may come from a read error, since a much larger clone is one base off. J is TRBJ2-1 and V is TRBV7-8, with unresolved D. CDR1 is SGHVS, CDR2 FQNEAQ, per germline. The CDR3 has 15 residues. The CDR3 coding sequence is TGTGCCAGCAGCTTAGTGCATACCTCCCACAATGAGCAGTTCTTC. Its translation is CASSLVHTSHNEQFF.

This clonotype has ten or more counts. The chain couples TRBV29-1 to TRBJ2-5, with D possibly TRBD2 on 6 matching bases. In germline, CDR1 is SQVTM, CDR2 ANQGSEA. V was cut by 6 bases and J by 4 bases, with 12 bases left in between. The CDR3 sequence is 12 residues long. For the CDR3, the DNA is TGCAGCGTGGCTCGGCGGGGAGAGACCCAGTACTTC. It specifies CSVARRGETQYF.